This record covers a single TCR beta chain. Its antigen is undetermined. Because the CDR3's place on the DNA is in doubt, the DNA is left out and the CDR3 is given as listed by TCRdb. TCRdb fed the multiplex PCR reads into MiXCR, producing one record per CDR3 protein. This repertoire shows 50,000 to 85,000 distinct CDR3 sequences, around two fifths found once; its top ten account for about 8.4%. This sample is drawn from a study of breast tumors, draining lymph nodes, adjacent tissues. Overall study findings and caveats: The data were judged consistent with most tumor T cells coming from lymph node and expanding in tumor. Tumor repertoires ranked between lymph nodes and nontumor tissue in diversity, with V and J gene preferences. Compared with basal-like, luminal-like tumors shared significantly more repertoire with nontumor tissue. Tumor T cell lymph node origin was a supported hypothesis, not proven.

Counting both end residues, the CDR3 totals 18 amino acids. The germline gives CDR1 SGHTA, CDR2 FQGTGA. This clonotype originated in a female donor with breast cancer. Some clones in this sample may be carry-over from other donors' samples. J is TRBJ1-5 and V is TRBV7-3; TRBD1, as called in the table, went unchecked against the DNA. The material sequenced was breast tumor tissue. The chain's CDR3 is CASSPVFFGPGTNQPQHF.